The clone carrying this T cell receptor beta chain was observed a few times. Its antigen remains unidentified. These data are taken from a study of type 1 regulatory T cells. Overall study: T-allo10 is a Tr1-enriched, alloantigen-specific CD4 T cell product made in vitro. The study's findings and limits: Compared with non-type 1 regulatory T cells, type 1 regulatory T cells showed a more restricted TCR repertoire.

V dropped 6 bases and J dropped 1 base, with 10 bases sitting between them. Germline CDR1 and CDR2: MDHEN and SYDVKM. There are 15 residues in the CDR3. TCRdb processed the reads anew with MiXCR; each CDR3 protein has one entry. The sample shows about 59,000 distinct CDR3 sequences, 62% of them seen only once. The genes are TRBV28 and TRBJ2-6; D call uncertain. Sample: cultured non-Tr1 T cells, either the whole culture or a sorted T cell fraction (not recorded which). The receptor was isolated from a human donor in good health. This CDR3 reads CASSRSSSGANVLTF. CDR3 DNA: TGTGCCAGCAGCCGAAGTTCTTCTGGGGCCAACGTCCTGACTTTC.